Below are 32 T cell receptor beta chains sequenced from a single sample in a study of T cell responses to AZD1222 COVID-19 vaccine. The repertoire was sequenced with immunoSEQ multiplex PCR; TCRdb's copy has only in-frame clones and lacks some. The sample records some 120,000 clones, just over 85% being singletons. The material was peripheral blood, obtained on day 0 of MenACWY control vaccination. These receptors were collected from an adult in good health.

The chain combines TRBV27 with TRBJ1-2; 9 nucleotides agree with TRBD1. Looked up from germline, CDR1 is MNHEY and CDR2 is SMNVEV (reference sequence). The V and J ends lost 0 bases and 4 bases, in that order; junction bases with no gene match: 12. The CDR3 extends over 18 amino acids. For the CDR3, the DNA is TGTGCCAGCAGTTTATCTCAACAGGGGGCGGGAATATTCTATGGCTACACCTTC. Translation: CASSLSQQGAGIFYGYTF.

Only a few counts were recorded for this clone. Other DNA sequences from this sample encode an identical CDR3 as well. The V and J genes are TRBV27 and TRBJ2-1; D is perhaps TRBD2 (5 bases). The germline V gene has CDR1 MNHEY and CDR2 SMNVEV (reference sequence). The CDR3 length is 13 residues. Trimming removed 2 bases at V and 4 bases at J, with 6 bases between. This chain's CDR3 is CASSLAGYNEQFF. The CDR3 DNA is TGTGCCAGCAGTTTAGCGGGTTACAATGAGCAGTTCTTC.

The V and J genes are TRBV19 and TRBJ1-6; D is possibly TRBD1 (6 bases). The CDR3 extends over 15 amino acids. The V end was cut by 3 bases, the J end by 9 bases, with 15 bases between. Germline CDR1 LNHDA, CDR2 SQIVND (reference sequence). The CDR3 spells CASSMDGRGFSPLHF. In DNA, the CDR3 is TGTGCCAGTAGTATGGATGGCAGGGGTTTTTCACCCCTCCACTTT.

V and J are TRBV5-6 and TRBJ2-7; TRBD1 aligns across 7 bases. CDR1 and CDR2 from the germline V gene are SGHDT and YYEEEE. V shed 4 bases, J shed 3 bases, and the junction held 7 bases outside the gene matches. This CDR3 contains 14 residues. CDR3: CASSLLTGLYEQYF. The CDR3 DNA follows: TGTGCCAGCAGCCTCCTGACAGGGCTCTACGAGCAGTACTTC. The complete variable domain, with remaining parts taken from reference TRBV5-6 and TRBJ2-7, reads DAGVTQSPTHLIKTRGQQVTLRCSPKSGHDTVSWYQQALGQGPQFIFQYYEEEERQRGNFPDRFSGHQFPNYSSELNVNALLLGDSALYLCASSLLTGLYEQYFGPGTRLTVT.

The chain links TRBV6-5 to TRBJ2-7, with a possible D match to TRBD1 (6 bases). There are 16 residues in the CDR3. V dropped 0 bases and J dropped 2 bases, with 14 bases sitting between them. Per the germline V gene, CDR1 is MNHEY and CDR2 is SVGAGI. The CDR3 nucleotides read TGTGCCAGCAGTTACTCGTCAACAGGGTACGCCTACGAGCAGTACTTC. Protein product: CASSYSSTGYAYEQYF.

This rearrangement joins TRBV19 to TRBJ2-7; the D call may be TRBD1 or TRBD2 (5 bases each). The V gene lost 7 bases and the J gene lost 6 bases, with 13 bases spanning the gap. Germline CDR1 LNHDA, CDR2 SQIVND (reference sequence). The CDR3 is 12 amino acids. The CDR3 nucleotides read TGTGCCAGTAACGGGGCCTCAGCCGAGCAGTACTTC. It yields the protein CASNGASAEQYF.

The rearrangement links TRBV5-6 to TRBJ2-3, with D unclear. The CDR3 has 11 amino acids. Per germline, CDR1 SGHDT and CDR2 YYEEEE. Trimming took off 2 bases at V and 2 bases at J, with 0 bases between the two ends. The CDR3 DNA is TGTGCCAGCAGCTTCACAGATACGCAGTATTTT. Translating it yields CASSFTDTQYF.

The genes are TRBV5-4 and TRBJ2-5, with a tentative D call TRBD2 (6 bases). The CDR3 contains 16 residues. V gave up 6 bases and J gave up 0 bases, with 18 bases separating them. CDR1 and CDR2 from the germline V gene are SGHNT and YYREEE (reference sequence). The CDR3 region has the DNA TGTGCCAGCACCGAAGGAGTAGCGGTAAACCAAGAGACCCAGTACTTC. Its translation is CASTEGVAVNQETQYF.

The chain combines TRBV6-5 with TRBJ2-3; D gene unclear. The length of the CDR3 is 14 residues. The germline gives CDR1 MNHEY, CDR2 SVGAGI. Trimming left V 7 bases short and J 2 bases short, with 13 bases between. In DNA form, the CDR3 reads TGTGCCAGCACCCAATTAGGACCCACAGATACGCAGTATTTT. It encodes CASTQLGPTDTQYF.

Notes on this clone: Other DNA sequences from this sample encode an identical CDR3 as well. The gene calls are TRBV6-5 and TRBJ2-7; TRBD2 agrees at 10 bases. After removal of 3 bases from V and 4 bases from J, the junction contained 6 bases not matched to a gene. The CDR3 sequence is 15 residues long. Germline V gene data show CDR1 as MNHEY and CDR2 as SVGAGI. The CDR3 protein is CASSYFGTSVYEQYF. Written as DNA, the CDR3 is TGTGCCAGCAGTTATTTCGGGACTAGCGTTTACGAGCAGTACTTC.

The chain couples TRBV6-5 to TRBJ1-3; possibly TRBD1 for D (5 bases). V lost 6 bases and J lost 0, with 12 bases in between. The length of the CDR3 is 15 residues. Germline values: CDR1 MNHEY, CDR2 SVGAGI. The CDR3 DNA is TGTGCCAGCAGACCGACAGACCTCTCTGGAAACACCATATATTTT. It is translated as CASRPTDLSGNTIYF.

The rearrangement uses TRBV18 and TRBJ1-1, with D possibly matching TRBD1 (6 bases). CDR1 is KGHSH, CDR2 LQKENI, per germline. The CDR3 runs to 15 residues. Trimming took off 1 base at V and 4 bases at J, with 13 bases between the two ends. The CDR3 region has the DNA TGTGCCAGCTCACCACTGCCAGGGGAGGTCACTGAAGCTTTCTTT. This sequence encodes CASSPLPGEVTEAFF.

The chain recombines TRBV2 with TRBJ2-7; D is uncertain. This CDR3 comprises 11 residues. CDR1 is SNHLY and CDR2 is FYNNEI in the germline V gene. Trimming removed 6 bases from V and 4 bases from J, with 7 bases in between. This CDR3 is CASRFAYEQYF. CDR3 coding DNA: TGTGCCAGCAGATTCGCTTACGAGCAGTACTTC.

The chain employs TRBV5-1 and TRBJ1-1, with D possibly matching TRBD1 (6 bases). V shed 0 bases and J shed 5 bases, with 14 bases lying between them. Germline V CDR1 and CDR2: SGHRS, YFSETQ. The CDR3 length is 15 residues. The CDR3 loop reads CASSLAGAGGTEAFF. The DNA of the CDR3 is TGCGCCAGCAGCTTGGCAGGGGCCGGAGGAACTGAAGCTTTCTTT.

The J gene is TRBJ1-3, the V gene TRBV15; TRBD1 might be the D (5 bases). V lost 3 bases and J lost 2, with 14 bases in between. The CDR3 is 16 amino acids. The germline CDR1 and CDR2 sequences are LNHNV and YYDKDF (reference sequence). This chain's CDR3 is CATSSLQGRAGNTIYF. The CDR3 DNA follows: TGTGCCACCAGCAGTCTCCAGGGCAGGGCTGGAAACACCATATATTTT.

The chain links TRBV28 to TRBJ1-1; possibly TRBD1 for D (5 bases). Germline assignment: CDR1 MDHEN and CDR2 SYDVKM. Trimming removed 3 bases at V and 10 bases at J, with 15 bases between. The CDR3 extends over 13 amino acids. CDR3 protein: CASSFGGLGRAFF. Written as DNA, the CDR3 is TGTGCCAGCAGTTTCGGAGGGCTGGGGCGAGCTTTCTTT.

Concerning this clone itself: This sample also contains other DNA sequences that code for the same CDR3. The chain employs TRBV19 and TRBJ2-7, with no clear D. The CDR3 sequence is 11 residues long. Per germline, CDR1 LNHDA and CDR2 SQIVND (reference sequence). The germline V and J ends were trimmed by 9 bases and 3 bases, with 9 bases remaining between them. Here the CDR3 DNA reads TGTGCCAGCAAGGGTCTCTACGAGCAGTACTTC. Its protein product is CASKGLYEQYF.

The gene calls are TRBV5-4 and TRBJ1-2; a possible D gene is TRBD1 (5 bases). V dropped 4 bases and J dropped 3 bases, with 16 bases sitting between them. Germline loops: CDR1 SGHNT, CDR2 YYREEE (reference sequence). The CDR3 runs to 15 residues. Written as DNA, the CDR3 is TGTGCCAGCAGCCGGGACCTACTGGGGGACTATGGCTACACCTTC. It encodes CASSRDLLGDYGYTF.

The CDR3 loop reads CSVDGQGNYGYTF. The CDR3 region has the DNA TGCAGCGTTGATGGGCAGGGTAACTATGGCTACACCTTC. The chain carries TRBV29-1 and TRBJ1-2; D might be TRBD1 (5 bases). V lost 3 bases, J lost 1 base, and 9 bases lay in between. Germline CDR1 and CDR2: SQVTM and ANQGSEA. The CDR3 loop spans 13 amino acids.

This chain connects TRBV2 to TRBJ1-1; 7 bases agree with TRBD1. The CDR3 has 16 amino acids. V trimming: 5 bases; J trimming: 4 bases; junction bases outside the gene matches: 13. Germline V CDR1 and CDR2: SNHLY, FYNNEI. CDR3 protein: CASSFKPQGESTEAFF. CDR3 in DNA: TGTGCCAGCAGTTTCAAACCTCAGGGGGAGTCCACTGAAGCTTTCTTT.

The chain recombines TRBV2 with TRBJ1-5, with 8 bases fitting TRBD1. V was clipped by 3 bases and J by 7 bases; unmatched bases: 11. From germline, CDR1 is SNHLY and CDR2 FYNNEI. The CDR3 length is 16 residues. The CDR3 region has the DNA TGTGCCAGCAGTGAGGGGGGGACAGGCTTATTACAGCCCCAGCATTTT. Protein sequence: CASSEGGTGLLQPQHF.

CDR3 in amino acids: CASSQGGEQFF. CDR3 nucleotides: TGTGCCAGCAGCCAGGGAGGAGAGCAGTTCTTC. This chain links TRBV14 with TRBJ2-1; D possibly corresponds to TRBD2 (6 bases). The length of the CDR3 is 11 residues. Trimming cost V 3 bases and J 10 bases, with 7 bases left between them. Germline V gene sequence: CDR1 SGHDN, CDR2 FVKESK. Filled out from reference TRBV14 and TRBJ2-1, the complete variable domain reads EAGVTQFPSHSVIEKGQTVTLRCDPISGHDNLYWYRRVMGKEIKFLLHFVKESKQDESGMPNNRFLAERTGGTYSTLKVQPAELEDSGVYFCASSQGGEQFFGPGTRLTVL.

The rearrangement links TRBV19 to TRBJ2-1; D perhaps matches TRBD2 (5 bases). Trimming cost V 9 bases and J 7 bases, with 25 bases left between them. Germline V gives CDR1 LNHDA, CDR2 SQIVND (reference sequence). The CDR3 is made up of 16 amino acids. The chain's CDR3 is CASSLGTAGTGNEQFF. CDR3 bases: TGTGCCAGCAGCCTCGGAACAGCCGGAACGGGAAATGAGCAGTTCTTC.

The rearrangement uses TRBV24-1 and TRBJ2-3; 8 bases align to TRBD1. The CDR3 covers 16 residues. The germline CDR1 and CDR2 sequences are KGHDR and SFDVKD. Trimming took 4 bases from V and 1 from J; bases not matched to a gene: 6. The CDR3 bases are TGTGCCACCAGTGACGAGACAGGGGACGGCACAGATACGCAGTATTTT. Its protein is CATSDETGDGTDTQYF.

CDR3 residues: CASRRTASSYNEQFF. The CDR3 DNA reads as TGTGCCAGTAGGCGGACAGCCAGCTCCTACAATGAGCAGTTCTTC. V is TRBV19 and J is TRBJ2-1, with a weak D call TRBD1 (6 bases). Germline V lookup: CDR1 LNHDA, CDR2 SQIVND (reference sequence). Trimming pared 6 bases from V and 0 bases from J, leaving 12 bases between. The CDR3 runs to 15 residues.

V gene TRBV3-1 (or the pseudogene TRBV3-2) combines with J gene TRBJ1-2; D gene ambiguous. V dropped 1 base and J dropped 0 bases, with 12 bases sitting between them. CDR3 length equals 16 residues. Germline V gene lookup returns CDR1 LGHDT and CDR2 YNNKEL (reference sequence). CDR3 sequence (DNA): TGTGCCAGCAGCCAAGGTGCAGCTTCTTCTAACTATGGCTACACCTTC. Amino acid sequence: CASSQGAASSNYGYTF.

The chain carries TRBV25-1 and TRBJ2-7; D is unclear. V was shortened by 1 base and J by 9 bases, with 13 bases between the two germline ends. Germline V gives CDR1 MGHDK, CDR2 SYGVNS. The CDR3 covers 13 residues. The CDR3 here is CASSESRTQGQYF. In DNA form, the CDR3 reads TGTGCCAGCAGTGAATCCCGTACTCAAGGGCAGTACTTC.

The J gene is TRBJ1-1, the V gene TRBV2; D is possibly TRBD1 (6 bases). CDR3 length equals 14 residues. The germline V gene has CDR1 SNHLY and CDR2 FYNNEI. V lost 3 bases and J lost 4, with 12 bases in between. The CDR3 loop is CASSDSRGATEAFF. The CDR3 nucleotides read TGTGCCAGCAGTGATTCGAGGGGGGCCACTGAAGCTTTCTTT.

The rearrangement joins TRBV14 to TRBJ1-1, with D hard to call. Trimming removed 1 base from V and 7 bases from J, with 7 bases in between. CDR3 length: 12 residues. The germline gives CDR1 SGHDN, CDR2 FVKESK. In nucleotides, the CDR3 is TGTGCCAGCAGCCAAGCCGGAGTTGAAGCTTTCTTT. It encodes CASSQAGVEAFF.

CDR3 nucleotides: TGTGCCAGTAGTATAGGAACGCGCGGCTACACCTTC. Translating it yields CASSIGTRGYTF. The V call is TRBV19, the J call TRBJ1-2, with D unclear. V was pared by 1 base and J by 8 bases, with 8 bases between. This CDR3 has 12 residues. The germline V gene has CDR1 LNHDA and CDR2 SQIVND (reference sequence).

The chain has TRBV5-4 and TRBJ1-6; no definite D call. CDR1 SGHNT and CDR2 YYREEE come from the germline V gene (reference sequence). V was pared by 4 bases and J by 5 bases, with 13 bases between. The CDR3 totals 15 residues. The CDR3 region is CASSHVGSNNSPLHF. The DNA of the CDR3 is TGTGCCAGCAGCCATGTCGGCAGTAATAATTCACCCCTCCACTTT.

This chain uses TRBV29-1 with TRBJ1-1; 9 bases match TRBD1. The V gene end was trimmed by 6 bases and the J gene end by 2 bases; junction bases not matched to a gene: 4. This CDR3 region has 13 residues. CDR1 is SQVTM and CDR2 is ANQGSEA in the germline V gene. The CDR3: CSVEGQGNTEAFF. Written as DNA, the CDR3 is TGCAGCGTCGAGGGACAGGGAAACACTGAAGCTTTCTTT.